This T cell receptor (beta chain) was documented in a study of CD8+CD57+ T cells in acquired aplastic anemia. Study conclusions and caveats: Researchers report that some 31 CD8+ CDR3 sequences appeared in both patients and controls.

The patients chosen for sequencing had shown expansion of CD8+CD57+ cells (detected by flow cytometry). Severe acquired aplastic anemia was present in all patients. According to the study, genomic DNA was the template for TCR beta VDJ and CDR3 profiling. TCRdb reprocessed the reads via MiXCR and lists one record per CDR3 protein. The sample comprises approximately 300,000 distinct CDR3 sequences, 56% of which are singletons, and roughly 1.2% rests with the top ten. With regard to this clonotype: Its antigen is not identified.

Germline V gives CDR1 DFQATT, CDR2 SNEGSKA (reference sequence). CDR3 length: 15 residues. V was pared by 6 bases and J by 4 bases, with 14 bases of the junction left unmatched. The chain links TRBV20-1 to TRBJ1-1; 7 bases agree with TRBD1. Sequenced input: sorted CD4+, CD8+, or CD8+CD57+ T cells (not recorded which) from PBMCs. The sequence was collected from a human donor with aplastic anemia. CDR3 region: CSASSFMTGSTEAFF. The CDR3, as DNA: TGCAGTGCCAGCAGTTTTATGACAGGGAGCACTGAAGCTTTCTTT.